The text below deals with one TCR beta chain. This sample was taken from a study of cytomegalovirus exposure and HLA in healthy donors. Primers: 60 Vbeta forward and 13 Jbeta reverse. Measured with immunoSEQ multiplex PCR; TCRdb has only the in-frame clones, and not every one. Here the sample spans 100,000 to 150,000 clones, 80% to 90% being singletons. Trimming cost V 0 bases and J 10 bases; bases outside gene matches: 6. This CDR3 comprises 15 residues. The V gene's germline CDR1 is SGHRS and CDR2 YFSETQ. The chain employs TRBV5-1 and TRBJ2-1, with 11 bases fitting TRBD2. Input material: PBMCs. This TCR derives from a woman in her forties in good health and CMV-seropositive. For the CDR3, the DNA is TGCGCCAGCAGCTTGGCTAGCGGGGGGTTGGAGGAGCAGTTCTTC. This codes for CASSLASGGLEEQFF.